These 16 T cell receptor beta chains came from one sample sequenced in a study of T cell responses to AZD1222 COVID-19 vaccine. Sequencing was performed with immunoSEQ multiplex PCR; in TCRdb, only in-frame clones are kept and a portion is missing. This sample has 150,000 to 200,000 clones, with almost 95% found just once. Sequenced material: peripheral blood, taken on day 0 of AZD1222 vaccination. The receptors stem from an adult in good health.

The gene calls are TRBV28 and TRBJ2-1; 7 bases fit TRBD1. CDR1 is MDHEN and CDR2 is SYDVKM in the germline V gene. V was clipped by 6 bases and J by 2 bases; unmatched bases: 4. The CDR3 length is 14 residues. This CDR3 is CASSRQGAYNEQFF. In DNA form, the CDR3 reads TGTGCCAGCAGCCGGCAGGGGGCCTACAATGAGCAGTTCTTC.

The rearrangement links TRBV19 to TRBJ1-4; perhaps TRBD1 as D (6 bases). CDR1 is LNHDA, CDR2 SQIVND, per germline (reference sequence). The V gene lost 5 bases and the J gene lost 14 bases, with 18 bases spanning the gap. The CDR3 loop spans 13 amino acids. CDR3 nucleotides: TGTGCCAGTAGTCTTGACAGGACGGGGGGCCTGTTTTTT. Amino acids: CASSLDRTGGLFF.

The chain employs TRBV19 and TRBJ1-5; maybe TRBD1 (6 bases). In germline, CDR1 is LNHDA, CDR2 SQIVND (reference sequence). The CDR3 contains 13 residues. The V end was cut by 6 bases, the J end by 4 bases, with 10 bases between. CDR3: CASRDTGNQPQHF. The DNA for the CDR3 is TGTGCCAGTAGAGATACAGGGAATCAGCCCCAGCATTTT.

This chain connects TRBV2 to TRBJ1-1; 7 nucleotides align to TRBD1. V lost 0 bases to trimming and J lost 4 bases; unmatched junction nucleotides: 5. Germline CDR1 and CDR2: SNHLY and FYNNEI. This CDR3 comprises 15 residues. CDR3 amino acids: CASSEALAGGTEAFF. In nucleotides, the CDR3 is TGTGCCAGCAGTGAAGCGCTGGCAGGGGGCACTGAAGCTTTCTTT. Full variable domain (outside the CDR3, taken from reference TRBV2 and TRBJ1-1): EPEVTQTPSHQVTQMGQEVILRCVPISNHLYFYWYRQILGQKVEFLVSFYNNEISEKSEIFDDQFSVERPDGSNFTLKIRSTKLEDSAMYFCASSEALAGGTEAFFGQGTRLTVV.

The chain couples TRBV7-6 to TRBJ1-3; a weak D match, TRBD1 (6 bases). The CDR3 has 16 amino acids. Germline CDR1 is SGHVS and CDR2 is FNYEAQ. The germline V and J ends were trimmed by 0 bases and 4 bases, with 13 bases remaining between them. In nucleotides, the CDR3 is TGTGCCAGCAGCTTAGCGACGGGGGCGAAAGGAAACACCATATATTTT. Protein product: CASSLATGAKGNTIYF.

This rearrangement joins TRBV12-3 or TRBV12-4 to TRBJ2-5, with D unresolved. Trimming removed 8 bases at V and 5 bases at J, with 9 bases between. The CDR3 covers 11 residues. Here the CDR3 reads CASCELETQYF. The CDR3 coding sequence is TGTGCCAGCTGTGAACTGGAGACCCAGTACTTC.

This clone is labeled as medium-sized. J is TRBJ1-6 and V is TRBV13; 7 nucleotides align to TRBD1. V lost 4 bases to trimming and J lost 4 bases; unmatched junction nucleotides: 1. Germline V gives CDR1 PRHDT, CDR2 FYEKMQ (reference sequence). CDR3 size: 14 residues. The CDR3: CASSSGQYNSPLHF. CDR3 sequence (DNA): TGTGCCAGCAGCTCGGGACAGTATAATTCACCCCTCCACTTT.

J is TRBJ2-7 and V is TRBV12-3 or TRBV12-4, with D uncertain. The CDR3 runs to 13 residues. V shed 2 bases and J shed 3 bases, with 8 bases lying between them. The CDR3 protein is CASSLRTVYEQYF. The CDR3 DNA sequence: TGTGCCAGCAGTTTACGGACGGTCTACGAGCAGTACTTC.

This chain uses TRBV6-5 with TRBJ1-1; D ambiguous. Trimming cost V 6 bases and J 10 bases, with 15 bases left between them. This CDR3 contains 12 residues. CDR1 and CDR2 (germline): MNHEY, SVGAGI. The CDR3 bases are TGTGCCAGCAGCAACCCCCGCGACGGAGCTTTCTTT. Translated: CASSNPRDGAFF.

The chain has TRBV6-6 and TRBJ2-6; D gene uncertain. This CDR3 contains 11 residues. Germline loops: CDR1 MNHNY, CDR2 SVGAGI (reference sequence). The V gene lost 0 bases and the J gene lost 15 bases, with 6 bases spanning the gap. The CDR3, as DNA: TGTGCCAGCAGTTACTCGACGGACCTGACTTTC. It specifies CASSYSTDLTF.

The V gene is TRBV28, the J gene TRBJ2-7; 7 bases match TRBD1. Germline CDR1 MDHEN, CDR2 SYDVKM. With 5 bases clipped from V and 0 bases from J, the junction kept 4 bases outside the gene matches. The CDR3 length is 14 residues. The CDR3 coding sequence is TGTGCCAGCAGTATGAGACAGGGCTCCTACGAGCAGTACTTC. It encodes CASSMRQGSYEQYF.

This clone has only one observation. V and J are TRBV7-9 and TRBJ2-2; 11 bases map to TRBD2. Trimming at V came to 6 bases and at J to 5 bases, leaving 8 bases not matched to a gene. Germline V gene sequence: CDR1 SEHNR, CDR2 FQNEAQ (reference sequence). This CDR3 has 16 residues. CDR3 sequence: CASSRLAGGGTGELFF. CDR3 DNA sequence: TGTGCCAGCAGTCGTCTAGCGGGAGGTGGGACCGGGGAGCTGTTTTTT.

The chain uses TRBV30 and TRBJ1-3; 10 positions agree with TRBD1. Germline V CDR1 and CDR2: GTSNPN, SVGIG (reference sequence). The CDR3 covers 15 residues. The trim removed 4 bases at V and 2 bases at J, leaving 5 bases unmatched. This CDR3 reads CAWTEDRGTGNTIYF. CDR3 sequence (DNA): TGTGCCTGGACCGAGGACAGGGGGACTGGAAACACCATATATTTT.

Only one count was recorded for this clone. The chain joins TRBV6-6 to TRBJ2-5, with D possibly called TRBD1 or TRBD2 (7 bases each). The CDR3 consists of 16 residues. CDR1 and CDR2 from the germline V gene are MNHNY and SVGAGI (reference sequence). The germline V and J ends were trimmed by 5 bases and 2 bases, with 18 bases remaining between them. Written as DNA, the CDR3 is TGTGCCAGCAGTCCCTTGGGAGGGGGCGGACAAGAGACCCAGTACTTC. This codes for CASSPLGGGGQETQYF.

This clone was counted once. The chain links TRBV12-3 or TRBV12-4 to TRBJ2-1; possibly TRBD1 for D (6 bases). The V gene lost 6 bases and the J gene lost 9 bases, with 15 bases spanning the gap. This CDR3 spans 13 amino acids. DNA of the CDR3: TGTGCCAGCAGACCTACAGGGCGGGTTGAGCAGTTCTTC. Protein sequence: CASRPTGRVEQFF.

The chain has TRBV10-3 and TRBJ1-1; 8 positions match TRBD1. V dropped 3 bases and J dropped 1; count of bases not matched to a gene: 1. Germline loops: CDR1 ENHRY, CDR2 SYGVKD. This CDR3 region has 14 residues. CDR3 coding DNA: TGTGCCATCAGTGAAGACAGGGGGAACACTGAAGCTTTCTTT. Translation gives CAISEDRGNTEAFF.